This T cell receptor (beta chain) was recovered during a study of T cell repertoires in cytomegalovirus infection. Study-level background: Use of recently identified HLA-C-restricted and well-studied HLA-B-restricted CMV epitopes was part of the study. From public TCR beta signatures came an indication of both CMV infection and matching HLA type. Regarding the study as a whole: CMV-specific HLA-C-restricted TCR beta clonotypes dominated the ex vivo response. CMV carriers with the relevant HLA were identified by cumulative public TCR beta family frequency.

TCRdb reprocessed the reads via MiXCR and lists one record per CDR3 protein. The sample consists of roughly 990,000 distinct CDR3 sequences, roughly a third of them appearing once. Note on this clonotype: The target antigen is unknown.

The TCR sequence derives from a human donor in good health (CMV status not recorded). Some clones in this sample may be carry-over from other donors' samples. The sequencing here drew on cultured CD8+ T cells from PBMCs, taken from culture after CMV antigen stimulation.

The CDR3 reads CASSWTGPDTEAFF. CDR3 nucleotides: TGTGCCAGCAGTTGGACAGGGCCGGACACTGAAGCTTTCTTT. The genes are TRBV12-3 or TRBV12-4 and TRBJ1-1, with 8 positions matching TRBD1. The ends lost 4 bases at V and 3 bases at J; junction bases unmatched: 4. The CDR3 sequence is 14 residues long.